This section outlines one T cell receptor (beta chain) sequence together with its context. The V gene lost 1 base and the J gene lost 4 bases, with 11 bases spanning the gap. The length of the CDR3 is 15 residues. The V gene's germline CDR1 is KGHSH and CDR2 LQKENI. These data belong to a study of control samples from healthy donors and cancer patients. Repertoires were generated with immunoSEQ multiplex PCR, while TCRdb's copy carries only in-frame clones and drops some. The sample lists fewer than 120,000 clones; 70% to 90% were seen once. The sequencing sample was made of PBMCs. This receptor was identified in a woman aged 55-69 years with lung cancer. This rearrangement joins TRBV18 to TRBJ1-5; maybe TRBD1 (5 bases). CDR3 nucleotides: TGTGCCAGCTCACCACAGGGGAGTGGTAATCAGCCCCAGCATTTT. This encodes CASSPQGSGNQPQHF.